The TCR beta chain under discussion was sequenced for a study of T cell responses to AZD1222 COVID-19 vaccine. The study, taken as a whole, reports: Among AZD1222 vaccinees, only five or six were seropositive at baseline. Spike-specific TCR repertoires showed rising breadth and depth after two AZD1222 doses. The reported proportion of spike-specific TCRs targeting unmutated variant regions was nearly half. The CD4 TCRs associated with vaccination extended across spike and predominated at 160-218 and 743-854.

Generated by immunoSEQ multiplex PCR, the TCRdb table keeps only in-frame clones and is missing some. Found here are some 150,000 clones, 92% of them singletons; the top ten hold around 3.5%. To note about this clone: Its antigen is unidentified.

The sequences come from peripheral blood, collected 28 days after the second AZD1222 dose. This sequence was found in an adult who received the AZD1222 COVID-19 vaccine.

In DNA form, the CDR3 reads TGTGCCAGCAGCCCCTCGACAGGTGTACAGCCCCAGCATTTT. It specifies CASSPSTGVQPQHF. This chain connects TRBV7-9 to TRBJ1-5, with a possible D match to TRBD1 (6 bases). Trimming stripped 5 bases from V and 7 bases from J, with 15 bases between. CDR1 is SEHNR and CDR2 is FQNEAQ in the germline V gene (reference sequence). This CDR3 comprises 14 residues.